One and the same sample provided the 3 T cell receptor beta chains below, sequenced in a study of beta chain features in type 1 diabetes. Whole-study results and caveats: Moderate yet significant TCRB CDR3 shortening was seen in Type 1 diabetes patients in all four CD4+ subsets.

The authors reverse transcribed all of the isolated RNA, so sequencing captured expressed TCRB transcripts. This table comes from immunoSEQ multiplex PCR, and its TCRdb copy is limited to in-frame clones, with some not included. There are 680,000 or so clones in the sample; about an eighth occur only once, and about 0.02% lies in the top ten. For these TCRs, the target antigens are not known. The sample comprised naive CD4+ T cells from blood. The receptors shown here come from a man younger than 35 with type 1 diabetes.

The gene calls are TRBV5-4 and TRBJ2-7, with D hard to call. Trimming left V 2 bases short and J 2 bases short, with 11 bases between. This CDR3 comprises 14 residues. Looked up from germline, CDR1 is SGHNT and CDR2 is YYREEE (reference sequence). This CDR3 is CASSLRTTTYEQYF. The CDR3 DNA reads as TGTGCCAGCAGCTTACGGACCACGACCTACGAGCAGTACTTC.

This rearrangement joins TRBV7-9 to TRBJ1-2, with D maybe TRBD1 (5 bases). There are 12 residues in the CDR3. Germline CDR1 reads SEHNR; CDR2 reads FQNEAQ (reference sequence). The germline V and J ends were trimmed by 4 bases and 6 bases, with 9 bases remaining between them. This CDR3 reads CASSSQGNGYTF. The CDR3 nucleotides are TGTGCCAGCAGCTCCCAGGGAAATGGCTACACCTTC. The full variable domain, completed using reference TRBV7-9 and TRBJ1-2, is DTGVSQNPRHKITKRGQNVTFRCDPISEHNRLYWYRQTLGQGPEFLTYFQNEAQLEKSRLLSDRFSAERPKGSFSTLEIQRTEQGDSAMYLCASSSQGNGYTFGSGTRLTVV.

This clone was counted a few times. The rearrangement joins TRBV2 to TRBJ2-7; weak D call: TRBD1 (6 bases). The CDR3 runs 13 residues. CDR1 is SNHLY and CDR2 is FYNNEI in the germline V gene. Deletions cut 7 bases from V and 5 bases from J, with 15 bases between. CDR3 amino acids: CASTTGTPDEQYF. The CDR3 DNA sequence: TGTGCCAGCACAACCGGGACACCCGACGAGCAGTACTTC.